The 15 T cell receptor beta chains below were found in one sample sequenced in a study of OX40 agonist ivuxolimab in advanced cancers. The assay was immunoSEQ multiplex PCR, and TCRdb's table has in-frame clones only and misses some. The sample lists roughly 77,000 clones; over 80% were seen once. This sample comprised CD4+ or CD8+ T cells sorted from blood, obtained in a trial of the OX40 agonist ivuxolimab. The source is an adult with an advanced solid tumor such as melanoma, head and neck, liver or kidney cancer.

Written as DNA, the CDR3 is TGTGCCAGCAGCTTAGGCACGGGAGGGGGAGAGACCCAGTACTTC. It yields the protein CASSLGTGGGETQYF. The V and J genes are TRBV11-3 and TRBJ2-5; 8 nucleotides align to TRBD2. Germline CDR1 and CDR2: SGHNT and YENEEA. The CDR3 spans 15 residues. V lost 1 base, J lost 4 bases, and 5 bases stayed unmatched.

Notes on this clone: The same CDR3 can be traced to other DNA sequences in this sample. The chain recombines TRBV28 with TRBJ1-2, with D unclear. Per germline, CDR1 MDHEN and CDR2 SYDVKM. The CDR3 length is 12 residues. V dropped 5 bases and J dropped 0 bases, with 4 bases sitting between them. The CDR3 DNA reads TGTGCCAGCAGTGGACCTAACTATGGCTACACCTTC. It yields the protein CASSGPNYGYTF.

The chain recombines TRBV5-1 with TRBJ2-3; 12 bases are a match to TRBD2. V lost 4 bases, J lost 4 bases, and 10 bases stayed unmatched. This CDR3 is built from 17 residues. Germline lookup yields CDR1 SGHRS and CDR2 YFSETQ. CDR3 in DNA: TGCGCCAGCAGCCCCGGACTAGCGGGAATTGGAGCAGATACGCAGTATTTT. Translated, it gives CASSPGLAGIGADTQYF.

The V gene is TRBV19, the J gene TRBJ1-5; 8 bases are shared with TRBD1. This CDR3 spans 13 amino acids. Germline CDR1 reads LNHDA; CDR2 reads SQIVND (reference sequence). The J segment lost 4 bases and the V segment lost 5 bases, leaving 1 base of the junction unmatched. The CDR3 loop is CASSRDRNQPQHF. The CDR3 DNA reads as TGTGCCAGTAGTCGGGACAGGAATCAGCCCCAGCATTTT.

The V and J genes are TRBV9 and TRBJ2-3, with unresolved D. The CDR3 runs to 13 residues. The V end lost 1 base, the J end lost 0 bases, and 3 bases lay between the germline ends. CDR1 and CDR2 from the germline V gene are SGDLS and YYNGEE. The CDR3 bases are TGTGCCAGCAGCGTACGTAGCACAGATACGCAGTATTTT. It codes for CASSVRSTDTQYF.

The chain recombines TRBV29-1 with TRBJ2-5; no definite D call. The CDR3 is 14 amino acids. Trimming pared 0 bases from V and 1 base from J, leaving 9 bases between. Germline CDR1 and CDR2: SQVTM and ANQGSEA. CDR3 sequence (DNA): TGCAGCGTTGAAGAAGGGAAAACCCAAGAGACCCAGTACTTC. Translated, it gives CSVEEGKTQETQYF. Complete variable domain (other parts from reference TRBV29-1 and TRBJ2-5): SAVISQKPSRDICQRGTSLTIQCQVDSQVTMMFWYRQQPGQSLTLIATANQGSEATYESGFVIDKFPISRPNLTFSTLTVSNMSPEDSSIYLCSVEEGKTQETQYFGPGTRLLVL.

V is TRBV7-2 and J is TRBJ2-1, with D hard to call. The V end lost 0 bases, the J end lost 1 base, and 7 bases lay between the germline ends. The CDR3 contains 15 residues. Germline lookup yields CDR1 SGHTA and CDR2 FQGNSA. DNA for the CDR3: TGTGCCAGCAGCTTAGCCGTCGGTTCCTACAATGAGCAGTTCTTC. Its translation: CASSLAVGSYNEQFF.

The CDR3, as DNA: TGTGCCAGCTCACCACCTCTAGCAGGGGGGTATGGCTACACCTTC. Its translation: CASSPPLAGGYGYTF. V usage is TRBV18 and J usage is TRBJ1-2; 7 positions agree with TRBD1. Germline CDR1 and CDR2: KGHSH and LQKENI. V was clipped by 0 bases and J by 5 bases; unmatched bases: 6. The CDR3 runs 15 residues.

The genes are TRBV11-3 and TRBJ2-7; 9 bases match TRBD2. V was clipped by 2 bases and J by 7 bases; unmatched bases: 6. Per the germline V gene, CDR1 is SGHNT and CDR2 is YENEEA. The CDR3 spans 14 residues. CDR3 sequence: CASSLSSAGGEQYF. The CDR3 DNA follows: TGTGCCAGCAGCTTATCCTCAGCGGGGGGTGAGCAGTACTTC.

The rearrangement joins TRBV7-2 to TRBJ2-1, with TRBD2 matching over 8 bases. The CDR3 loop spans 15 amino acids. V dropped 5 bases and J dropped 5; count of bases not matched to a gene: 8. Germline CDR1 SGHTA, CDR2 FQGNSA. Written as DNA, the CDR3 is TGTGCCAGCAGCCGCGGACTAGCAAGACACAATGAGCAGTTCTTC. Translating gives CASSRGLARHNEQFF.

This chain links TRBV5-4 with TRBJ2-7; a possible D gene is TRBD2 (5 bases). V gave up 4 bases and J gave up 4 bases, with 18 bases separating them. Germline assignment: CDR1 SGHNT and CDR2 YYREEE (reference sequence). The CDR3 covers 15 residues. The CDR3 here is CASSPREGARYEQYF. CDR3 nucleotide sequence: TGTGCCAGCAGCCCCCGCGAGGGCGCCCGGTACGAGCAGTACTTC.

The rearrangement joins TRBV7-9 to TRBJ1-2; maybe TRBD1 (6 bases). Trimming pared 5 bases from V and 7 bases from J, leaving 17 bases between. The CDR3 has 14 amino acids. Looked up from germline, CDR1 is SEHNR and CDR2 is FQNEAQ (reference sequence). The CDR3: CASSQGPGGRGYTF. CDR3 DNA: TGTGCCAGCAGCCAAGGCCCCGGGGGCCGTGGCTACACCTTC.

In DNA, the CDR3 is TGTGCCAGCAGCCTGGGACAGCCCGGTGGCTACACCTTC. It codes for CASSLGQPGGYTF. J is TRBJ1-2 and V is TRBV28, with 7 bases lining up with TRBD1. This CDR3 has 13 amino acids. V dropped 6 bases and J dropped 7; count of bases not matched to a gene: 8. Germline V gives CDR1 MDHEN, CDR2 SYDVKM.

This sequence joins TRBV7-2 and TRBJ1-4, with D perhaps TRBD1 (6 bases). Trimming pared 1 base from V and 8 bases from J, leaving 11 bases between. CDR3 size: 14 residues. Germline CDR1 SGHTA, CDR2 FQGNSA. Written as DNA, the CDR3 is TGTGCCAGCAGCTTAGACAGGGTTTCGGAAAAACTGTTTTTT. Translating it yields CASSLDRVSEKLFF.

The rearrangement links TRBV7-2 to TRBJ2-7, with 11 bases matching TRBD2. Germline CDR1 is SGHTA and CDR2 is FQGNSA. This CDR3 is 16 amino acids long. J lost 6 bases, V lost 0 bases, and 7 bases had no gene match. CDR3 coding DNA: TGTGCCAGCAGCTTAGCTCTAGCGGGAGGCCTTGGCGAGCAGTACTTC. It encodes CASSLALAGGLGEQYF.